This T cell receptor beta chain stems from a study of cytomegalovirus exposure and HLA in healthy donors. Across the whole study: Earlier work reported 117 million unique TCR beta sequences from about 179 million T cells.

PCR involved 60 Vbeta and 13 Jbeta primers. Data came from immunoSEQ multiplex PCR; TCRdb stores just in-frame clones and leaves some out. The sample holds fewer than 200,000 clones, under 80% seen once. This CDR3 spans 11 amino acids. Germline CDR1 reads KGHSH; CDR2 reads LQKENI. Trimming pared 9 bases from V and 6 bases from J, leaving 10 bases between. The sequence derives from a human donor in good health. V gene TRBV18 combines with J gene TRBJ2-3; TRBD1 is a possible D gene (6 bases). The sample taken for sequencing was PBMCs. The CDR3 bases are TGTGCCAGTACAGGGTCCGATACGCAGTATTTT. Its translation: CASTGSDTQYF.